This T cell receptor beta chain was recovered during a study of blood T cell repertoires in COVID-19. Data came from immunoSEQ multiplex PCR; TCRdb stores just in-frame clones and leaves some out. This sample has fewer than 200,000 clones, with roughly 81% found just once. While infection was still active, Seattle patients were enrolled and then followed longitudinally. This TCR was sampled from a woman aged 40 to 55 with COVID-19, enrolled during active disease. Sequenced sample: peripheral blood.

CDR3 DNA: TGTGCCAGCAGCCAAGATGGAGACAGCGAAGATTCGAACACCGGGGAGCTGTTTTTT. As protein: CASSQDGDSEDSNTGELFF. The chain has TRBV4-2 and TRBJ2-2; tentative D call: TRBD1 (5 bases). CDR3 length: 19 amino acids. With 0 bases removed from V and 0 bases from J, the gap between germline ends came to 17 bases. Germline V gene sequence: CDR1 LGHNA, CDR2 YNFKEQ.